The following is a T cell receptor (beta chain) sequence with its context. This clone's antigen is unknown. It has no much larger one-base neighbor in the sample; base qualities were not kept. These data originate in a study of OX40 agonist ivuxolimab in advanced cancers. Notes on the research overall: Ivuxolimab was an agonistic, fully human IgG2 monoclonal antibody directed against OX40 (CD134), a costimulatory receptor. The paper covers the monotherapy dose-escalation part of the phase I ivuxolimab trial, which included N ≈ 50 patients. Of the roughly 53 patients in dose escalation, 19 had hepatocellular carcinoma, some 15 had melanoma, 9 had renal cell carcinoma and 9 had head and neck cancer. Three dose-escalation patients achieved partial responses, one with hepatocellular carcinoma and two with cutaneous melanoma. Intravenous ivuxolimab was administered to patients every 2 weeks at six dose levels: 0.01, 0.1, 0.3, 1.5, 3 and 10 mg/kg. Peripheral TCRbeta sequencing was intended to test whether TCR sequence diversity was altered and clonal T-cell expansion was caused by ivuxolimab. Patients were allowed to have had prior anti-PD-1, anti-PD-L1 or anti-CTLA-4 therapy, and approximately 40% of the dose-escalation patients had been treated with checkpoint inhibitors. In the dose-escalation cohort, nearly 85% of patients were male, and the mean age was roughly 60 years with a range of about 20 to 80.

Patients with a history of autoimmune disease or receiving systemic immunosuppression were excluded from the trial. Peripheral blood for TCR sequencing was collected from all dose cohorts at baseline, on cycle 4 day 1, and on cycle 7 day 1. Samples came from an open-label, multicenter, first-in-human phase I dose-escalation trial of ivuxolimab. Adults with locally advanced or metastatic melanoma, renal cell, hepatocellular, or head and neck squamous cell carcinoma were enrolled in the trial. Before TCR sequencing, CD4+ T cells and CD8+ T cells were sorted from peripheral blood as separate populations. Overall study outcomes, separate from this receptor: After ivuxolimab, CD8+ T cells had more expanded clones than CD4+ T cells on average. In the 0.1-3.0 mg/kg groups, partial responders had among the lowest normalized peripheral clonal expansion, particularly in CD8+ T cells. Which antigens the clonally expanded peripheral T cells were specific for was not determined. Low levels of normalized T-cell clonal expansion were also seen in some nonresponding patients. Clonal expansion of both CD4+ and CD8+ blood T cells was observed from baseline to week 6 at doses 0.1 to 3.0 mg/kg.

Genomic DNA was isolated from the sorted cells so that the TCRbeta CDR3 region could be sequenced. The immunoSEQ Assay was used for sequencing of TCRbeta CDR3 regions. The table was pulled from immuneACCESS by TCRdb, which kept in-frame rearrangements only. Such tables lose some clones; where checked, under half of the loss comes from unresolved V genes, and the rest has no known cause. The sample includes approximately 74,000 clones, with over 75% observed a single time. Clones ranked in the top ten supply 5% to 6% of the sample. Looking up the germline V gene yields CDR1 SGHDT and CDR2 YYEEEE. V and J are truncated by 1 base and 4 bases respectively, leaving an intervening sequence of 8 bases. Counted from cysteine to phenylalanine, this CDR3 has 13 amino acids. Only the CDR3 DNA stays, 39 bases, in frame from base 1.

The receptor comes from an adult with an advanced solid tumor such as melanoma, head and neck, liver or kidney cancer. The sequences come from CD4+ or CD8+ T cells sorted from blood, collected in a trial of the OX40 agonist ivuxolimab. This receptor chain uses TRBV5-6 and TRBJ1-2; the D gene is possibly TRBD1, with 5 bases matching. The nucleotides read TGTGCCAGCAGCTTGCGGGACCCCTATGGCTACACCTTC. Translation gives CASSLRDPYGYTF. The entire variable domain, with the stretches around the CDR3 drawn from the reference TRBV5-6 and TRBJ1-2 proteins, is DAGVTQSPTHLIKTRGQQVTLRCSPKSGHDTVSWYQQALGQGPQFIFQYYEEEERQRGNFPDRFSGHQFPNYSSELNVNALLLGDSALYLCASSLRDPYGYTFGSGTRLTVV.